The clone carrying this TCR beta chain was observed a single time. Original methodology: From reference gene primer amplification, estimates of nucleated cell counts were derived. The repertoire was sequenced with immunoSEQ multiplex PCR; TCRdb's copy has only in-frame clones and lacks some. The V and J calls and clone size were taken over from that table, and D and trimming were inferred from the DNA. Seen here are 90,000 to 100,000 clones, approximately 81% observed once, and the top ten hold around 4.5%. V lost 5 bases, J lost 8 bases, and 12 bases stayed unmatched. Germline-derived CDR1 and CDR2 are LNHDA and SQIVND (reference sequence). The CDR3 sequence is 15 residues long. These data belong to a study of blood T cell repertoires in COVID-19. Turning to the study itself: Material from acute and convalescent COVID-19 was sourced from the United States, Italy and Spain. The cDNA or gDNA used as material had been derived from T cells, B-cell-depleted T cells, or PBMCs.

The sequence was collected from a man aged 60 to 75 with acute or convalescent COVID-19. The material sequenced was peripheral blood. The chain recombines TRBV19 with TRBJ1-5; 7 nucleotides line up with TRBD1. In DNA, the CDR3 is TGTGCCAGTAGTTCCACGCGACAGGGAGAAAAGCCCCAGCATTTT. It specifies CASSSTRQGEKPQHF.